The 20 T cell receptor beta chains listed next were all sequenced from one sample in a study of radiation and T cells in renal cell carcinoma. Noted time point: blood 4 weeks post-SBRT, at nephrectomy. Treatment reported: 15 Gy SBRT to primary tumor, nephrectomy 4 weeks later. TCRdb's table, derived via immunoSEQ multiplex PCR, lists solely in-frame clones and lacks some. The table has 150,000 or so clones, 88% seen once; the top ten hold approximately 11%. The input for sequencing was blood, taken from a patient whose treatment included radiotherapy and nephrectomy. These receptors all stem from a woman aged 45-65 years with renal cell carcinoma.

The CDR3 region is CASSLVGMGEQYF. The CDR3 DNA follows: TGTGCCAGCAGCTTGGTCGGGATGGGGGAGCAGTACTTC. The chain is built from TRBV5-4 and TRBJ2-7, with D perhaps TRBD2 (5 bases). The CDR3 is 13 amino acids. In germline, CDR1 is SGHNT, CDR2 YYREEE (reference sequence). The V end was cut by 0 bases, the J end by 7 bases, with 11 bases between. Filled out from reference TRBV5-4 and TRBJ2-7, the complete variable domain reads ETGVTQSPTHLIKTRGQQVTLRCSSQSGHNTVSWYQQALGQGPQFIFQYYREEENGRGNFPPRFSGLQFPNYSSELNVNALELDDSALYLCASSLVGMGEQYFGPGTRLTVT.

Here the CDR3 reads CASTPTGNQPQHF. CDR3 DNA sequence: TGTGCCAGCACCCCCACCGGCAATCAGCCCCAGCATTTT. This chain uses TRBV7-9 with TRBJ1-5; no firm D call. The CDR3 length is 13 residues. V dropped 7 bases and J dropped 2 bases, with 9 bases sitting between them. Germline V lookup: CDR1 SEHNR, CDR2 FQNEAQ (reference sequence).

J is TRBJ2-5 and V is TRBV14; D tentatively fits TRBD1 or TRBD2 (6 bases each). The CDR3 has 15 amino acids. Per the germline V gene, CDR1 is SGHDN and CDR2 is FVKESK. V lost 4 bases to trimming and J lost 2 bases, with 14 bases between them. This chain's CDR3 is CASSLLGGRQETQYF. The CDR3 DNA follows: TGTGCCAGCAGCCTTTTGGGGGGCAGACAAGAGACCCAGTACTTC.

The chain couples TRBV5-4 to TRBJ2-3, with D perhaps matching TRBD1 (6 bases). The CDR3 totals 17 residues. Germline assignment: CDR1 SGHNT and CDR2 YYREEE (reference sequence). V was clipped by 1 base and J by 2 bases, with 17 bases between them. The CDR3 sequence: CASSLFPRDIPTDTQYF. The CDR3 DNA reads TGTGCCAGCAGCTTGTTTCCCCGGGACATACCCACAGATACGCAGTATTTT. The entire variable domain, with the rest obtained from reference TRBV5-4 and TRBJ2-3, is as follows: ETGVTQSPTHLIKTRGQQVTLRCSSQSGHNTVSWYQQALGQGPQFIFQYYREEENGRGNFPPRFSGLQFPNYSSELNVNALELDDSALYLCASSLFPRDIPTDTQYFGPGTRLTVL.

V usage is TRBV6-6 and J usage is TRBJ2-7; D gene ambiguous. This CDR3 spans 12 amino acids. Germline CDR1 is MNHNY and CDR2 is SVGAGI (reference sequence). The V gene lost 2 bases and the J gene lost 5 bases, with 7 bases spanning the gap. The CDR3 loop is CASSYPPNEQYF. CDR3 nucleotides: TGTGCCAGCAGTTACCCTCCGAACGAGCAGTACTTC.

V is TRBV18 and J is TRBJ1-1; D remains ambiguous. Trimming pared 8 bases from V and 0 bases from J, leaving 7 bases between. The CDR3 totals 12 residues. Germline V gives CDR1 KGHSH, CDR2 LQKENI. For the CDR3, the DNA is TGTGCCAGCGCGGAGATGAACACTGAAGCTTTCTTT. Translation gives CASAEMNTEAFF. The variable domain in full, completed from reference TRBV18 and TRBJ1-1, reads NAGVMQNPRHLVRRRGQEARLRCSPMKGHSHVYWYRQLPEEGLKFMVYLQKENIIDESGMPKERFSAEFPKEGPSILRIQQVVRGDSAAYFCASAEMNTEAFFGQGTRLTVV.

The chain links TRBV9 to TRBJ2-7, with D unclear. V was trimmed by 0 bases and J by 2 bases, leaving 9 bases between them. The CDR3 has 14 residues. Germline V gives CDR1 SGDLS, CDR2 YYNGEE. CDR3 DNA: TGTGCCAGCAGCGTAGGGCCGGGTGCCTACGAGCAGTACTTC. It is translated as CASSVGPGAYEQYF. The whole variable domain, filled in from reference TRBV9 and TRBJ2-7, reads DSGVTQTPKHLITATGQRVTLRCSPRSGDLSVYWYQQSLDQGLQFLIQYYNGEERAKGNILERFSAQQFPDLHSELNLSSLELGDSALYFCASSVGPGAYEQYFGPGTRLTVT.

For this clone: Other DNA sequences in this specimen translate into the identical CDR3. This chain uses TRBV5-1 with TRBJ2-1; the D is unclear. CDR1 and CDR2 from the germline V gene are SGHRS and YFSETQ. The ends were cut back, 0 bases at V and 5 bases at J, with 6 bases in the middle. This CDR3 is 13 amino acids long. CDR3 residues: CASSLAGNNEQFF. CDR3 in DNA: TGCGCCAGCAGCTTGGCCGGCAACAATGAGCAGTTCTTC.

This rearrangement joins TRBV9 to TRBJ2-3; 11 nucleotides align to TRBD1. Germline loops: CDR1 SGDLS, CDR2 YYNGEE. CDR3 length equals 17 residues. The ends lost 3 bases at V and 5 bases at J; junction bases unmatched: 11. The CDR3 region has the DNA TGTGCCAGCAGCGCCTCCCCCCCGGGACAGGGGGAAGATACGCAGTATTTT. It yields the protein CASSASPPGQGEDTQYF.

The rearrangement joins TRBV5-1 to TRBJ1-3; no clear D gene. The CDR3 loop spans 14 amino acids. The V end was cut by 0 bases, the J end by 6 bases, with 10 bases between. Germline loops: CDR1 SGHRS, CDR2 YFSETQ. CDR3 loop: CASSLGPEKNTIYF. DNA of the CDR3: TGCGCCAGCAGCTTGGGGCCAGAGAAAAACACCATATATTTT. Full variable domain (rest looked up from reference TRBV5-1 and TRBJ1-3): KAGVTQTPRYLIKTRGQQVTLSCSPISGHRSVSWYQQTPGQGLQFLFEYFSETQRNKGNFPGRFSGRQFSNSRSEMNVSTLELGDSALYLCASSLGPEKNTIYFGEGSWLTVV.

The chain combines TRBV25-1 with TRBJ2-7; 10 bases are a match to TRBD1. V was pared by 6 bases and J by 7 bases, with 6 bases of the junction left unmatched. CDR1 is MGHDK and CDR2 is SYGVNS in the germline V gene. The CDR3 contains 13 residues. This CDR3 is CASRRQGAEEQYF. The CDR3 region has the DNA TGTGCCAGCAGGAGACAGGGGGCTGAAGAGCAGTACTTC.

The CDR3 reads CASSRVRGRSGSPLHF. The DNA of the CDR3 is TGTGCCAGTAGTCGCGTCCGGGGGCGATCAGGGTCACCCCTCCACTTT. The J gene is TRBJ1-6, the V gene TRBV19; a weak D match, TRBD1 (6 bases). This CDR3 spans 16 amino acids. Trimming cost V 5 bases and J 10 bases, with 21 bases left between them. Germline assignment: CDR1 LNHDA and CDR2 SQIVND (reference sequence).

CDR3 DNA: TGCAGCGTCTTGGGACTAGCGGGGGGGCGTAATGAGCAGTTCTTC. This codes for CSVLGLAGGRNEQFF. The chain combines TRBV29-1 with TRBJ2-1; 16 nucleotides align to TRBD2. V gave up 6 bases and J gave up 7 bases; unmatched junction bases: 6. The CDR3 sequence is 15 residues long. CDR1 is SQVTM, CDR2 ANQGSEA, per germline.

The chain employs TRBV6-5 and TRBJ2-1; no clear D. Germline CDR1 reads MNHEY; CDR2 reads SVGAGI. The CDR3 covers 11 residues. V dropped 6 bases and J dropped 7 bases, with 7 bases sitting between them. The CDR3 sequence is CASSPTNEQFF. The DNA for the CDR3 is TGTGCCAGCAGCCCCACGAATGAGCAGTTCTTC.

The table lists this clone with a few counts. The gene calls are TRBV23-1 and TRBJ1-2, with D possibly TRBD1 on 5 matching bases. TRBV23-1 is an open reading frame whose function is uncertain. V was pared by 10 bases and J by 0 bases, with 21 bases between. The CDR3 extends over 16 amino acids. For the CDR3, the DNA is TGCGCCACCCACAAACCTCTGACAGCACCTAACTATGGCTACACCTTC. It specifies CATHKPLTAPNYGYTF.

The chain joins TRBV2 to TRBJ1-2; D might be TRBD1 (6 bases). V was cut by 1 base and J by 7 bases, with 13 bases left in between. CDR1 is SNHLY, CDR2 FYNNEI, per germline. CDR3 length: 14 amino acids. This chain's CDR3 is CASSEGGGTGGYTF. CDR3 nucleotides: TGTGCCAGCAGTGAAGGAGGGGGAACTGGTGGCTACACCTTC.

This rearrangement joins TRBV18 to TRBJ1-1, with D unresolved. This CDR3 spans 15 amino acids. Trimming cost V 6 bases and J 1 base, with 15 bases left between them. CDR1 KGHSH and CDR2 LQKENI come from the germline V gene. The CDR3 DNA sequence: TGTGCCAGCTCCGATTATCGGACTGCGAACACTGAAGCTTTCTTT. Translation gives CASSDYRTANTEAFF.

The chain couples TRBV5-1 to TRBJ2-6; the D is unclear. CDR1 is SGHRS and CDR2 is YFSETQ in the germline V gene. The CDR3 sequence is 18 residues long. V was shortened by 0 bases and J by 0 bases, with 13 bases between the two germline ends. Here the CDR3 reads CASSLGGGGFSGANVLTF. DNA of the CDR3: TGCGCCAGCAGCTTGGGAGGCGGCGGATTCTCTGGGGCCAACGTCCTGACTTTC.

V and J are TRBV19 and TRBJ1-2; 8 bases agree with TRBD1. Looked up from germline, CDR1 is LNHDA and CDR2 is SQIVND (reference sequence). Germline trimming cut 4 bases from V and 4 bases from J; bases unmatched to any gene: 8. There are 15 residues in the CDR3. As DNA, the CDR3 is TGTGCCAGTAGTAGCAGGGGGCTCACCGGCTATGGCTACACCTTC. Its protein is CASSSRGLTGYGYTF. The full variable domain, rest sourced from reference TRBV19 and TRBJ1-2, is DGGITQSPKYLFRKEGQNVTLSCEQNLNHDAMYWYRQDPGQGLRLIYYSQIVNDFQKGDIAEGYSVSREKKESFPLTVTSAQKNPTAFYLCASSSRGLTGYGYTFGSGTRLTVV.

J is TRBJ2-2 and V is TRBV6-6; either TRBD1 or TRBD2 may supply D (5 bases each). CDR1 and CDR2 (germline): MNHNY, SVGAGI (reference sequence). The length of the CDR3 is 14 residues. The V end lost 5 bases, the J end lost 0 bases, and 7 bases lay between the germline ends. The CDR3 sequence: CASSRGSNTGELFF. The CDR3 coding sequence is TGTGCCAGCAGTCGGGGCTCGAACACCGGGGAGCTGTTTTTT.